A single sample is the source of the 8 T cell receptor beta chains below, sequenced in a study of T cells in tuberculosis. Here immunoSEQ multiplex PCR was the method, and the copy in TCRdb shows in-frame clones only, minus some. The sample records about 34,000 clones, 95% to 97% being singletons. The specimen sequenced was PBMCs. These receptors came from a donor between 10 and 35 years old with latent tuberculosis or without tuberculosis infection.

This sequence joins TRBV11-1 and TRBJ1-4; D is undetermined. The CDR3 contains 17 residues. Germline CDR1 and CDR2: SGHAT and FQDESV (reference sequence). Trimming took off 3 bases at V and 0 bases at J, with 14 bases between the two ends. The CDR3 is CASSFGFAGATNEKLFF. The DNA of the CDR3 is TGTGCCAGCAGCTTTGGTTTCGCGGGTGCAACTAATGAAAAACTGTTTTTT.

This clone came up once. V is TRBV4-1 and J is TRBJ1-2, with 9 bases fitting TRBD1. J gave up 4 bases and V 0 bases, and 3 bases lay outside the gene matches. This CDR3 is 15 amino acids long. Germline V CDR1 and CDR2: MGHRA, YSYEKL. The CDR3 nucleotides are TGCGCCAGCAGCCAAGAGGAGGGACAGGGCTATGGCTACACCTTC. Translating gives CASSQEEGQGYGYTF.

This clone appeared a few times. The chain uses TRBV6-1 and TRBJ2-3; TRBD1 agrees at 11 bases. The CDR3 length is 15 residues. Looked up from germline, CDR1 is MNHNS and CDR2 is SASEGT. V lost 1 base, J lost 4 bases, and 1 base stayed unmatched. The CDR3 DNA reads TGTGCCAGCAGTGAAGGGACAGGGGGCCCAGATACGCAGTATTTT. This gives the protein CASSEGTGGPDTQYF.

The chain uses TRBV5-4 and TRBJ1-1; 9 bases map to TRBD1. The V gene's germline CDR1 is SGHNT and CDR2 YYREEE (reference sequence). V shed 8 bases and J 1 base; nucleotides not matched to a gene: 9. The CDR3 has 15 amino acids. The CDR3 spells CASSDRTGANTEAFF. Written as DNA, the CDR3 is TGTGCCAGTAGTGACCGGACAGGGGCGAACACTGAAGCTTTCTTT.

The chain couples TRBV13 to TRBJ2-3, with TRBD2 matching over 7 bases. Trimming cost V 0 bases and J 4 bases; bases outside gene matches: 7. CDR1 PRHDT and CDR2 FYEKMQ come from the germline V gene (reference sequence). This CDR3 region has 16 residues. This CDR3 reads CASSLGPSGIADTQYF. In DNA, the CDR3 is TGTGCCAGCAGCTTAGGTCCCAGCGGGATCGCAGATACGCAGTATTTT. Variable domain in full (rest from reference TRBV13 and TRBJ2-3): AAGVIQSPRHLIKEKRETATLKCYPIPRHDTVYWYQQGPGQDPQFLISFYEKMQSDKGSIPDRFSAQQFSDYHSELNMSSLELGDSALYFCASSLGPSGIADTQYFGPGTRLTVL.

The V and J genes are TRBV12-5 and TRBJ2-3; 8 bases map to TRBD1. From germline, CDR1 is LGHNT and CDR2 FRNRAP. The CDR3 spans 15 residues. V lost 5 bases, J lost 4 bases, and 8 bases stayed unmatched. CDR3 in DNA: TGTGCTAGTGGTCCGACAGGGGAGGATGCAGATACGCAGTATTTT. It is translated as CASGPTGEDADTQYF.

This chain joins TRBV5-1 and TRBJ2-7; TRBD1 is a possible D gene (6 bases). This CDR3 is built from 16 residues. Germline CDR1 is SGHRS and CDR2 is YFSETQ. The V and J ends lost 9 bases and 6 bases respectively, with 28 bases between them. The CDR3 bases are TGCGCCACCAAAACTCTCCTTCAGGGGTTTTGGTGCGAGCAGTACTTC. Its protein is CATKTLLQGFWCEQYF.

The rearrangement joins TRBV7-9 to TRBJ1-4; 7 bases fit TRBD1. The junction had 8 bases not matched to a gene; V was cut back by 5 bases and J by 8 bases. Germline V lookup: CDR1 SEHNR, CDR2 FQNEAQ (reference sequence). The CDR3 contains 14 residues. The CDR3 here is CASSLRRDSEKLFF. CDR3 nucleotide sequence: TGTGCCAGCAGCCTCCGCCGGGACAGCGAAAAACTGTTTTTT. Together with reference TRBV7-9 and TRBJ1-4, the CDR3 gives the full variable domain: DTGVSQNPRHKITKRGQNVTFRCDPISEHNRLYWYRQTLGQGPEFLTYFQNEAQLEKSRLLSDRFSAERPKGSFSTLEIQRTEQGDSAMYLCASSLRRDSEKLFFGSGTQLSVL.